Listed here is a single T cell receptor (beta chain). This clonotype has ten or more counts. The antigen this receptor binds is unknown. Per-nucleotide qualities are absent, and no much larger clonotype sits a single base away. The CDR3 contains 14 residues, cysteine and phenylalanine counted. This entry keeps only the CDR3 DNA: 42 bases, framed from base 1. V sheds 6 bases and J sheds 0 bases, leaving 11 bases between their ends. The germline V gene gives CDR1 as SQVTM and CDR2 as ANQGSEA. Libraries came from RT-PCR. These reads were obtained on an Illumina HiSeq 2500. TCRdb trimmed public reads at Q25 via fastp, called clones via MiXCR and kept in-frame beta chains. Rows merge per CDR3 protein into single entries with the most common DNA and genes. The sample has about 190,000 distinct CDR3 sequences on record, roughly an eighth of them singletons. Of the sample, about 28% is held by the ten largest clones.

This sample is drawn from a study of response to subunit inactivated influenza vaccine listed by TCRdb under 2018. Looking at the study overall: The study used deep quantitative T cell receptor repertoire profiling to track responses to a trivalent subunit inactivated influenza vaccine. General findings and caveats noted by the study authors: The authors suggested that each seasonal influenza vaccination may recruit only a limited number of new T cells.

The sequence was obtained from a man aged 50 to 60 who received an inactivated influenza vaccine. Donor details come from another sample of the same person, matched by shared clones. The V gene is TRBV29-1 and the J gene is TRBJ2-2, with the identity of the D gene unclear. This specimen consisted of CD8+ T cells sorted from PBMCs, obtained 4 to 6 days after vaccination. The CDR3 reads CSVEFPANTGELFF. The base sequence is TGCAGCGTGGAATTCCCAGCGAACACCGGGGAGCTGTTTTTT.